The 29 T cell receptor beta chains reported below all come from one sample, sequenced in a study of blood T cells in healthy people across ages. Then a second PCR, running roughly 7 to 11 cycles, was carried out with a sample-barcoded 5' primer and a J-beta primer mix. TCRdb re-called the 5' RACE reads with MiXCR, one entry per CDR3 protein. The sample has 500,000 to 650,000 distinct CDR3 sequences; 25% to 35% are singletons. In addition, the sample was reused for a study of T cells of mothers and their children.

Source material: blood. These receptors were obtained from a boy between 2 and 15 years old in good health.

A few counts support this clonotype. The chain combines TRBV3-1 with TRBJ2-1; 7 bases agree with TRBD2. Germline trimming cut 4 bases from V and 7 bases from J; bases unmatched to any gene: 13. The CDR3 consists of 16 residues. The germline gives CDR1 LGHDT, CDR2 YNNKEL (reference sequence). The CDR3 here is CASSPQGGGRGNEQFF. The CDR3 nucleotides are TGTGCCAGCAGCCCCCAGGGCGGCGGGAGAGGAAATGAGCAGTTCTTC.

This clonotype was observed at least ten times. V is TRBV27 and J is TRBJ2-3; 7 bases fit TRBD2. This CDR3 region has 15 residues. CDR1 is MNHEY, CDR2 SMNVEV, per germline (reference sequence). Trimming removed 3 bases from V and 1 base from J; junction bases left unmatched: 4. The CDR3 protein is CASSFGLAGTDTQYF. The DNA for the CDR3 is TGTGCCAGCAGTTTCGGTCTAGCGGGCACAGATACGCAGTATTTT.

This clonotype was seen a few times. The genes are TRBV9 and TRBJ1-3; no reliable D call. The CDR3 loop spans 16 amino acids. Germline values: CDR1 SGDLS, CDR2 YYNGEE. With 4 bases removed from V and 0 bases from J, the gap between germline ends came to 14 bases. The CDR3 bases are TGTGCCAGCAGCTCACGACACCTTGGCTCTGGAAACACCATATATTTT. It translates to CASSSRHLGSGNTIYF.

The V and J genes are TRBV12-3 or TRBV12-4 and TRBJ2-3; D not certain. The V end lost 1 base, the J end lost 5 bases, and 10 bases lay between the germline ends. The CDR3 contains 14 residues. CDR3 sequence: CASSLEPSVDTQYF. DNA for the CDR3: TGTGCCAGCAGTTTAGAGCCGTCCGTAGATACGCAGTATTTT.

The table lists this clonotype with a few counts. The CDR3 here is CASSVGLAGYEQYF. The CDR3 DNA is TGTGCCAGCAGCGTCGGACTAGCGGGCTACGAGCAGTACTTC. This chain uses TRBV9 with TRBJ2-7, with 11 bases identical to TRBD2. This CDR3 has 14 amino acids. Germline lookup yields CDR1 SGDLS and CDR2 YYNGEE. Germline trimming cut 2 bases from V and 3 bases from J; bases unmatched to any gene: 1. Supplemented by reference TRBV9 and TRBJ2-7, the full variable domain reads DSGVTQTPKHLITATGQRVTLRCSPRSGDLSVYWYQQSLDQGLQFLIQYYNGEERAKGNILERFSAQQFPDLHSELNLSSLELGDSALYFCASSVGLAGYEQYFGPGTRLTVT.

The sample holds one count of this clonotype. J is TRBJ1-1 and V is TRBV20-1, with TRBD1 as a possible D gene (5 bases). V lost 0 bases, J lost 2 bases, and 16 bases lay in between. CDR3 size: 16 residues. Germline V gene data show CDR1 as DFQATT and CDR2 as SNEGSKA (reference sequence). In DNA, the CDR3 is TGCAGTGCTAGAGATTGGACGGGTAGGGGAAACACTGAAGCTTTCTTT. Translation: CSARDWTGRGNTEAFF.

In its sample, this clonotype was seen a few times. The V call is TRBV15, the J call TRBJ1-2; D is perhaps TRBD1 (5 bases). V gave up 1 base and J gave up 6 bases, with 9 bases separating them. The CDR3 extends over 13 amino acids. Germline values: CDR1 LNHNV, CDR2 YYDKDF (reference sequence). DNA of the CDR3: TGTGCCACCAGCAGAGTAGGGGCGCATGGCTACACCTTC. Protein: CATSRVGAHGYTF.

This clonotype was found many times. The rearrangement uses TRBV11-2 and TRBJ2-5, with D perhaps assigned TRBD1 or TRBD2 (7 bases each). The germline CDR1 and CDR2 sequences are SGHAT and FQNNGV. V lost 5 bases to trimming and J lost 3 bases, with 19 bases between them. The CDR3 is 16 residues long. Here the CDR3 reads CASSPVRGRAEETQYF. CDR3 DNA sequence: TGTGCCAGCAGCCCCGTCAGGGGGAGGGCAGAAGAGACCCAGTACTTC.

The chain employs TRBV5-1 and TRBJ1-1; D is uncertain. This CDR3 is built from 15 residues. Trimming took off 0 bases at V and 4 bases at J, with 13 bases between the two ends. In germline, CDR1 is SGHRS, CDR2 YFSETQ. CDR3 residues: CASSLGLGRGTEAFF. The CDR3 coding sequence is TGCGCCAGCAGCTTGGGTCTGGGTCGGGGCACTGAAGCTTTCTTT. The full variable domain, rest sourced from reference TRBV5-1 and TRBJ1-1, is KAGVTQTPRYLIKTRGQQVTLSCSPISGHRSVSWYQQTPGQGLQFLFEYFSETQRNKGNFPGRFSGRQFSNSRSEMNVSTLELGDSALYLCASSLGLGRGTEAFFGQGTRLTVV.

This clonotype was observed a handful of times. V is TRBV30 and J is TRBJ2-5; a possible D gene is TRBD2 (5 bases). The CDR3 is 11 residues long. Germline-derived CDR1 and CDR2 are GTSNPN and SVGIG (reference sequence). V dropped 5 bases and J dropped 5 bases, with 9 bases sitting between them. CDR3 sequence: CAWGGGETQYF. CDR3 nucleotides: TGTGCCTGGGGCGGCGGGGAGACCCAGTACTTC.

This chain links TRBV9 with TRBJ2-3; 8 bases are a match to TRBD1. Trimming removed 3 bases from V and 1 base from J; junction bases left unmatched: 1. Looked up from germline, CDR1 is SGDLS and CDR2 is YYNGEE. The CDR3 runs to 14 residues. The CDR3 sequence is CASSETGGTDTQYF. CDR3 nucleotide sequence: TGTGCCAGCAGCGAGACAGGGGGCACAGATACGCAGTATTTT.

Only a few counts were recorded for this clonotype. The junction does not match germline at one end; this may be a read error. This sequence joins TRBV7-3 and TRBJ1-1, with D possibly matching TRBD1 (5 bases). Looked up from germline, CDR1 is SGHTA and CDR2 is FQGTGA. The CDR3 totals 13 residues. The CDR3 nucleotides are TGTACCAGCAGCCCCTCGCGGGGCCTTGAAGCTTTCTTT. It yields the protein CTSSPSRGLEAFF.

This chain links TRBV5-1 with TRBJ1-1; D is unclear. V was trimmed by 4 bases and J by 1 base, leaving 17 bases between them. Germline CDR1 reads SGHRS; CDR2 reads YFSETQ. CDR3 size: 16 residues. As DNA, the CDR3 is TGCGCCAGCAGCCCCGCTTTATCGTCGGAGAACACTGAAGCTTTCTTT. Residues: CASSPALSSENTEAFF.

The chain employs TRBV3-1 and TRBJ2-4; D is undetermined. Trimming pared 3 bases from V and 10 bases from J, leaving 7 bases between. The CDR3 has 11 amino acids. The germline gives CDR1 LGHDT, CDR2 YNNKEL (reference sequence). The CDR3 region is CASSQAGIQYF. The CDR3 DNA reads TGTGCCAGCAGCCAGGCCGGGATTCAGTACTTC.

The V gene is TRBV7-8, the J gene TRBJ2-5, with 7 nucleotides matching TRBD2. CDR3 length: 15 amino acids. V lost 1 base, J lost 5 bases, and 7 bases stayed unmatched. Germline V gives CDR1 SGHVS, CDR2 FQNEAQ. The CDR3 DNA follows: TGTGCCAGCAGCTTAGGACACCCCGGGGGGGAGACCCAGTACTTC. Translation: CASSLGHPGGETQYF. Looking up the rest from reference TRBV7-8 and TRBJ2-5 gives the full variable domain: GAGVSQSPRYKVAKRGQDVALRCDPISGHVSLFWYQQALGQGPEFLTYFQNEAQLDKSGLPSDRFFAERPEGSVSTLKIQRTQQEDSAVYLCASSLGHPGGETQYFGPGTRLLVL.

This chain joins TRBV12-5 and TRBJ2-1; D is perhaps TRBD1 or TRBD2 (5 bases each). The J call may not be correct, given that the DNA end is closer to TRBJ2-5. The CDR3 has 17 amino acids. Germline lookup yields CDR1 LGHNT and CDR2 FRNRAP. CDR3 DNA: TGTGCTAGTGGTTACGGGCCCGACGGGACCCCTGAGGAGACCCAGTACTTC. This codes for CASGYGPDGTPEETQYF.

The chain carries TRBV12-3 or TRBV12-4 and TRBJ1-4; D is perhaps TRBD1 (6 bases). CDR3 length: 17 amino acids. V lost 3 bases and J lost 6, with 20 bases in between. In nucleotides, the CDR3 is TGTGCCAGCAGTTTCGGTCCCGGGGGCTGGGGTGATGAAAAACTGTTTTTT. Its protein product is CASSFGPGGWGDEKLFF.

This chain joins TRBV4-1 and TRBJ2-2; 8 nucleotides align to TRBD2. This CDR3 contains 18 residues. Germline V CDR1 and CDR2: MGHRA, YSYEKL. With 1 base clipped from V and 0 bases from J, the junction kept 7 bases outside the gene matches. The DNA of the CDR3 is TGCGCCAGCAGCCAAGCGGCGGGGGGTGTGGCGAACACCGGGGAGCTGTTTTTT. This encodes CASSQAAGGVANTGELFF.

This clonotype appeared a few times. The chain uses TRBV11-2 and TRBJ2-1; D tentatively reads TRBD1 or TRBD2 (6 bases each). The CDR3 runs 15 residues. CDR1 and CDR2 from the germline V gene are SGHAT and FQNNGV. V lost 5 bases and J lost 6, with 17 bases in between. The CDR3 DNA sequence: TGTGCCAGCAGCGGAGGGGGGCAATATGGCAATGAGCAGTTCTTC. As protein: CASSGGGQYGNEQFF. The whole variable domain, remainder taken from reference TRBV11-2 and TRBJ2-1, is EAGVAQSPRYKIIEKRQSVAFWCNPISGHATLYWYQQILGQGPKLLIQFQNNGVVDDSQLPKDRFSAERLKGVDSTLKIQPAKLEDSAVYLCASSGGGQYGNEQFFGPGTRLTVL.

This clonotype was recorded a few times. The rearrangement joins TRBV5-5 to TRBJ2-6, with a possible D match to TRBD2 (6 bases). The CDR3 has 18 residues. CDR1 and CDR2 (germline): SGHKS, YYEKEE (reference sequence). Trimming took 3 bases from V and 0 from J, leaving 16 bases between them. The CDR3: CASSWDWTDSSGANVLTF. CDR3 sequence (DNA): TGTGCCAGCAGCTGGGACTGGACGGATAGCTCTGGGGCCAACGTCCTGACTTTC.

This clonotype was found a few times. This chain links TRBV24-1 with TRBJ2-1, with D possibly being TRBD1 (5 bases). Per germline, CDR1 KGHDR and CDR2 SFDVKD. The CDR3 consists of 12 residues. V lost 2 bases and J 7 bases, leaving 5 bases between the germline ends. This CDR3 reads CATSDYRNEQFF. CDR3 in DNA: TGTGCCACCAGTGATTACAGGAATGAGCAGTTCTTC.

This clonotype showed up just a few times. The chain joins TRBV12-3 or TRBV12-4 to TRBJ2-2; 8 positions match TRBD2. V trimming: 6 bases; J trimming: 5 bases; junction bases outside the gene matches: 8. The CDR3 extends over 15 amino acids. The CDR3 spells CASSLGTSLTGELFF. Written as DNA, the CDR3 is TGTGCCAGCAGCCTCGGGACTAGTTTAACCGGGGAGCTGTTTTTT.

Here the CDR3 reads CASAGREYTDTQYF. DNA for the CDR3: TGTGCCAGCGCCGGGCGGGAGTACACAGATACGCAGTATTTT. This chain joins TRBV14 and TRBJ2-3; TRBD2 aligns across 7 bases. The CDR3 spans 14 residues. V gave up 8 bases and J gave up 2 bases; unmatched junction bases: 7. Germline assignment: CDR1 SGHDN and CDR2 FVKESK.

V usage is TRBV20-1 and J usage is TRBJ2-3, with 11 bases aligning to TRBD2. V shed 2 bases and J 6 bases; nucleotides not matched to a gene: 10. Germline CDR1 DFQATT, CDR2 SNEGSKA (reference sequence). The CDR3 sequence is 16 residues long. The CDR3 DNA sequence: TGCAGTGCTAGACCTACTAGCGGGGGCCTCCCGGATACGCAGTATTTT. Translated, it gives CSARPTSGGLPDTQYF.

The CDR3 region has the DNA TGTGCCAGCAGGGGGAGGGACAGGAGTAATGAAAAACTGTTTTTT. Translation: CASRGRDRSNEKLFF. The chain couples TRBV2 to TRBJ1-4, with TRBD1 matching over 8 bases. Germline CDR1 is SNHLY and CDR2 is FYNNEI. V trimming: 6 bases; J trimming: 4 bases; junction bases outside the gene matches: 7. The CDR3 is 15 amino acids.

This clonotype was seen a few times. The V call is TRBV9, the J call TRBJ2-3; D uncertain. This CDR3 spans 16 amino acids. Trimming left V 2 bases short and J 4 bases short, with 17 bases between. Germline CDR1 SGDLS, CDR2 YYNGEE. CDR3 in amino acids: CASSVDRARAADTQYF. In DNA form, the CDR3 reads TGTGCCAGCAGCGTCGACCGGGCTAGAGCAGCAGATACGCAGTATTTT.

The chain couples TRBV27 to TRBJ2-7, with 9 nucleotides matching TRBD1. Germline CDR1 MNHEY, CDR2 SMNVEV (reference sequence). V shed 8 bases and J 1 base; nucleotides not matched to a gene: 3. CDR3 size: 13 residues. CDR3 in amino acids: CASWGTGSYEQYF. As DNA, the CDR3 is TGTGCCAGCTGGGGGACAGGGTCCTACGAGCAGTACTTC.

This clonotype was counted many times. The CDR3 nucleotides read TGTGCCAGCAGTAGGACTAGCGTGAGGAGGAATACGCAGTATTTT. Translation: CASSRTSVRRNTQYF. The rearrangement uses TRBV12-3 or TRBV12-4 and TRBJ2-3, with 9 bases identical to TRBD2. V lost 5 bases to trimming and J lost 7 bases; unmatched junction nucleotides: 10. The CDR3 runs 15 residues.

Details on this clonotype: A read error is possible here, since a much larger clone lies one base away. The rearrangement links TRBV9 to TRBJ2-2, with D tentatively TRBD2 (5 bases). Germline V lookup: CDR1 SGDLS, CDR2 YYNGEE. The CDR3 length is 15 residues. V dropped 0 bases and J dropped 5 bases, with 11 bases sitting between them. CDR3 residues: CASSVGVGVTGELFF. The CDR3 DNA reads TGTGCCAGCAGCGTAGGAGTCGGGGTGACCGGGGAGCTGTTTTTT.